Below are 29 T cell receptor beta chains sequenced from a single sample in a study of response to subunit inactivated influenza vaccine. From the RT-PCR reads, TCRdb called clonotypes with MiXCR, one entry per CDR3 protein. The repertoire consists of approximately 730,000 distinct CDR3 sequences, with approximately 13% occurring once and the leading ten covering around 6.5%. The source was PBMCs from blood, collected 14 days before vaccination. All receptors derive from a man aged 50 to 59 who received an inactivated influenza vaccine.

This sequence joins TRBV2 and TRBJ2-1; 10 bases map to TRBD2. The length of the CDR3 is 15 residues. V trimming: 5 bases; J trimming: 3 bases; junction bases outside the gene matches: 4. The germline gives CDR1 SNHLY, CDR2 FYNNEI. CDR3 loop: CASSWTSGLYNEQFF. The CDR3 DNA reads TGTGCCAGCAGTTGGACTAGCGGACTCTACAATGAGCAGTTCTTC.

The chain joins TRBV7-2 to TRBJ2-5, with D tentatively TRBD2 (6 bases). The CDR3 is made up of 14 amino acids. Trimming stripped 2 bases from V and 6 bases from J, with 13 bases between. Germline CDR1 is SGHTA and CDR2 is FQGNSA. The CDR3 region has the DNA TGTGCCAGCAGCTTATGGACGGGGGAGAAGACCCAGTACTTC. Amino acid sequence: CASSLWTGEKTQYF.

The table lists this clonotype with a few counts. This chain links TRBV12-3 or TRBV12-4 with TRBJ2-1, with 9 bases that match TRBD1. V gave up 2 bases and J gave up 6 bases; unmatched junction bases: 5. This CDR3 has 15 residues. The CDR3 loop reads CASSLTGGLGNEQFF. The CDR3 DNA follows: TGTGCCAGCAGTTTAACAGGGGGCCTAGGCAATGAGCAGTTCTTC.

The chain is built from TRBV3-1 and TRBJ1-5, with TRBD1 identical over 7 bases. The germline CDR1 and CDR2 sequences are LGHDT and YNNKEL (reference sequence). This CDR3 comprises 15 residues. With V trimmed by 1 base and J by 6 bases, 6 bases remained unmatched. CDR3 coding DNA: TGTGCCAGCAGCCAAGGGACAGGCTCACTTCAGCCCCAGCATTTT. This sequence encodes CASSQGTGSLQPQHF. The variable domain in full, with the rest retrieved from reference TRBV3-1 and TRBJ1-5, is DTAVSQTPKYLVTQMGNDKSIKCEQNLGHDTMYWYKQDSKKFLKIMFSYNNKELIINETVPNRFSPKSPDKAHLNLHINSLELGDSAVYFCASSQGTGSLQPQHFGDGTRLSIL.

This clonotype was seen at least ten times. DNA of the CDR3: TGCAGCGTCGCGGGGGGGACATCTTCCTACGAGCAGTACTTC. Translated, it gives CSVAGGTSSYEQYF. This chain connects TRBV29-1 to TRBJ2-7, with 9 positions matching TRBD2. V shed 6 bases and J 1 base; nucleotides not matched to a gene: 7. CDR3 length: 14 residues. Germline lookup yields CDR1 SQVTM and CDR2 ANQGSEA.

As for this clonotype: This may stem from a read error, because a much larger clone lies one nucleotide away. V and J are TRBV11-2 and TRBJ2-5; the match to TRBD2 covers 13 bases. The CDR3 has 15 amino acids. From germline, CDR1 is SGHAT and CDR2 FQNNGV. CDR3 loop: CASSWTSGGVETPYF. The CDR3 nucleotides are TGTGCCAGCAGCTGGACTAGCGGGGGAGTGGAGACCCCGTACTTC.

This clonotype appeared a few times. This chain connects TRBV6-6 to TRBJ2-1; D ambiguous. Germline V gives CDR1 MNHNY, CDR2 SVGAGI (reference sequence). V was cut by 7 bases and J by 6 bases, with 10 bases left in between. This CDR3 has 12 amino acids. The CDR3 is CASMGDRNEQFF. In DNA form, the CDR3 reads TGTGCCAGCATGGGCGACCGCAATGAGCAGTTCTTC.

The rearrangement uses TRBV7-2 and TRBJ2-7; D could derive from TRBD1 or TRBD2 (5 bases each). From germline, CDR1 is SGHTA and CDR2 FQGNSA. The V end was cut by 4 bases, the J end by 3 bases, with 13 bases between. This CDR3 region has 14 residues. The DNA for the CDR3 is TGTGCCAGCAGCTCCCGGGGCGGGTTCTACGAGCAGTACTTC. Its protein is CASSSRGGFYEQYF.

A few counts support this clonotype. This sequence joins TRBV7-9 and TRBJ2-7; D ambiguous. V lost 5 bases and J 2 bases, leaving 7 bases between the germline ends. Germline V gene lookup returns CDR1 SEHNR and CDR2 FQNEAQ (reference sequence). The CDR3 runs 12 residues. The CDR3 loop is CASSLKAYEQYF. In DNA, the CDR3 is TGTGCCAGCAGCCTGAAGGCCTACGAGCAGTACTTC.

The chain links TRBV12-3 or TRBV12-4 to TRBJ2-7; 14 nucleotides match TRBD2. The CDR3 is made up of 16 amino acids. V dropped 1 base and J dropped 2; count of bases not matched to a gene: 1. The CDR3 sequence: CASSLGGLAGAYEQYF. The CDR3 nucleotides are TGTGCCAGCAGTTTAGGGGGACTAGCGGGGGCCTACGAGCAGTACTTC.

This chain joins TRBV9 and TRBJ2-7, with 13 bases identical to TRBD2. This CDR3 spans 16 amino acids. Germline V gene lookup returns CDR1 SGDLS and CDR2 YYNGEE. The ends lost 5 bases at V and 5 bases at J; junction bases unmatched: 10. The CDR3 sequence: CASSSMKTSGRNEQYF. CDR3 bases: TGTGCCAGCAGTTCTATGAAGACTAGCGGGAGGAACGAGCAGTACTTC.

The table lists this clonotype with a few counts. CDR3 bases: TGCAGTGCTCGCCGGGAAGGATTGCACGAGCAGTACTTC. Translating gives CSARREGLHEQYF. J is TRBJ2-7 and V is TRBV20-1; maybe TRBD2 (5 bases). Germline CDR1 DFQATT, CDR2 SNEGSKA (reference sequence). The CDR3 has 13 residues. Trimming removed 5 bases from V and 5 bases from J, with 16 bases in between.

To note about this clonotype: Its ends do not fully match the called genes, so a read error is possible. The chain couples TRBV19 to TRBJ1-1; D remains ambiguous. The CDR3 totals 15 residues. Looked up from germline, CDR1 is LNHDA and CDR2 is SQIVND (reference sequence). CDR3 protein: CVSSVRVLESPEAFF. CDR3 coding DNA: TGTGTCAGTAGTGTTAGGGTGCTGGAGAGCCCTGAAGCTTTCTTT.

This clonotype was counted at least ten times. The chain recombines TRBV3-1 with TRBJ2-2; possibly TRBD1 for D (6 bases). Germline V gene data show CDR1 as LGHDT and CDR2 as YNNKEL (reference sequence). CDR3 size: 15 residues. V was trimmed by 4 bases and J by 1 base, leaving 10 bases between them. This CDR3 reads CASSPSDRNTGELFF. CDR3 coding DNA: TGTGCCAGCAGCCCCTCGGACAGGAACACCGGGGAGCTGTTTTTT.

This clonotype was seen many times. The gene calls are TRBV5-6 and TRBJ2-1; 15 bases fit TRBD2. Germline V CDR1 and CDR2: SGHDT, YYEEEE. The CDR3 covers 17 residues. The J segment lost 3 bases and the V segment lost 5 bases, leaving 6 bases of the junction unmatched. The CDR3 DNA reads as TGTGCCAGCAGTCGGACTAGCGGGGGGGCGAACTACAATGAGCAGTTCTTC. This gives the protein CASSRTSGGANYNEQFF.

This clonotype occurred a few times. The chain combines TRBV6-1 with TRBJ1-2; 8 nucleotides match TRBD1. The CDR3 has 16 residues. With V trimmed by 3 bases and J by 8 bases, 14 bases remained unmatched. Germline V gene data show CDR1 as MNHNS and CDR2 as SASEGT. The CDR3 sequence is CASSDASGQGLWGYTF. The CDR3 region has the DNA TGTGCCAGCAGTGACGCTTCTGGACAGGGTCTCTGGGGCTACACCTTC.

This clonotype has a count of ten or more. The CDR3 spells CASRGRENTEAFF. The CDR3 DNA sequence: TGCGCCAGCCGGGGGCGGGAGAACACTGAAGCTTTCTTT. This chain uses TRBV5-1 with TRBJ1-1, with D perhaps matching TRBD1 (6 bases). The CDR3 totals 13 residues. Germline CDR1 and CDR2: SGHRS and YFSETQ. The V and J ends lost 7 bases and 1 base respectively, with 11 bases between them. Using reference TRBV5-1 and TRBJ1-1 for the parts outside the CDR3, the full variable domain is KAGVTQTPRYLIKTRGQQVTLSCSPISGHRSVSWYQQTPGQGLQFLFEYFSETQRNKGNFPGRFSGRQFSNSRSEMNVSTLELGDSALYLCASRGRENTEAFFGQGTRLTVV.

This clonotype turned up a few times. The CDR3 loop is CASTPQGDTQYF. In DNA, the CDR3 is TGTGCCAGCACACCTCAGGGCGATACGCAGTATTTT. The gene calls are TRBV2 and TRBJ2-3; a possible D gene is TRBD1 (5 bases). The CDR3 is 12 amino acids. Germline assignment: CDR1 SNHLY and CDR2 FYNNEI. V lost 7 bases to trimming and J lost 6 bases, with 11 bases between them.

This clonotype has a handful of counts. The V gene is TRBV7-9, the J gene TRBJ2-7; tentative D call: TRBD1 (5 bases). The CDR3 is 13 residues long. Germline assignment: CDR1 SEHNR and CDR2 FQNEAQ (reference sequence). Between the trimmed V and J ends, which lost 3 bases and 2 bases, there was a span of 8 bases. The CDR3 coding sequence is TGTGCCAGCAGCTTCTGGGGCACCTACGAGCAGTACTTC. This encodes CASSFWGTYEQYF.

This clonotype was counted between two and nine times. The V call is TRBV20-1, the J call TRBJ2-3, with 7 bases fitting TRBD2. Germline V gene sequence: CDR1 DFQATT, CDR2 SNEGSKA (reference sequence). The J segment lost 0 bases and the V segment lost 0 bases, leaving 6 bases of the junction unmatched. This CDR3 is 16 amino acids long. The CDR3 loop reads CSAREWAGVSTDTQYF. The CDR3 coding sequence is TGCAGTGCTAGAGAGTGGGCGGGGGTCAGCACAGATACGCAGTATTTT.

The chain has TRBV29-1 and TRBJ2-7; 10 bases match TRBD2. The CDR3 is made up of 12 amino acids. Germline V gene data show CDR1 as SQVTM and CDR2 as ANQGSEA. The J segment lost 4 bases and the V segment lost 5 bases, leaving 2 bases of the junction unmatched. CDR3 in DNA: TGCAGCGTTCAGCGGGGGGGTTACGAGCAGTACTTC. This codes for CSVQRGGYEQYF.

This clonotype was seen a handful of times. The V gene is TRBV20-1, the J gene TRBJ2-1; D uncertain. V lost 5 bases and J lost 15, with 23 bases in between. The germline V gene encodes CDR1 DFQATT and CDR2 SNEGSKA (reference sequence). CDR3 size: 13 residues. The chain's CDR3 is CSAPTIGGARGFF. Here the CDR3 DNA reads TGCAGTGCTCCAACAATTGGCGGAGCCCGAGGGTTCTTC.

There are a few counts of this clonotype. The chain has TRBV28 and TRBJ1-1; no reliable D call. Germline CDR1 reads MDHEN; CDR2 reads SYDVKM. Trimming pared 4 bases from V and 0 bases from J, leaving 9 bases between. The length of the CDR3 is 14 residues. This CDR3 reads CASSSSSMNTEAFF. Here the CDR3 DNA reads TGTGCCAGCAGTTCGAGCAGCATGAACACTGAAGCTTTCTTT.

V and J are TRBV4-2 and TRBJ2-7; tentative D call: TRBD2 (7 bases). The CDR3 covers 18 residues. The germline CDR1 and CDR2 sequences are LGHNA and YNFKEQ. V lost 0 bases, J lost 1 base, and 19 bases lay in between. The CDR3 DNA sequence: TGTGCCAGCAGCCAAGAACGGTTGAGGGGGGGTAGGTCCTACGAGCAGTACTTC. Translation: CASSQERLRGGRSYEQYF.

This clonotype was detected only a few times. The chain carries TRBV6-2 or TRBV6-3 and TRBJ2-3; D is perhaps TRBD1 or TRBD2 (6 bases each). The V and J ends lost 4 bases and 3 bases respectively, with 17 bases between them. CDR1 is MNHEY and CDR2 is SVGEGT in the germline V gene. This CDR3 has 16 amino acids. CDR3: CASSSDRRGNTDTQYF. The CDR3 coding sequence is TGTGCCAGCAGTTCAGACAGGAGGGGGAATACAGATACGCAGTATTTT.

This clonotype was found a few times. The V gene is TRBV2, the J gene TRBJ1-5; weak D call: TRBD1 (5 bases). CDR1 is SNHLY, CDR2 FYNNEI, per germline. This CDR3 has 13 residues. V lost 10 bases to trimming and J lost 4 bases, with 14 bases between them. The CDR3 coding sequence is TGTGCCACCGGGACCGAATCGAATCAGCCCCAGCATTTT. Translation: CATGTESNQPQHF.

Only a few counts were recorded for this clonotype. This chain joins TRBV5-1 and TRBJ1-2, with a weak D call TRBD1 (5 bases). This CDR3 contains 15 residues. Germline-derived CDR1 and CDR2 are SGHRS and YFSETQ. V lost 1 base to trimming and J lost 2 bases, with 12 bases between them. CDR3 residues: CASSLTSWTNYGYTF. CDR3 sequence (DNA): TGCGCCAGCAGCTTGACCTCGTGGACAAACTATGGCTACACCTTC. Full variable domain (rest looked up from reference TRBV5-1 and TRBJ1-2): KAGVTQTPRYLIKTRGQQVTLSCSPISGHRSVSWYQQTPGQGLQFLFEYFSETQRNKGNFPGRFSGRQFSNSRSEMNVSTLELGDSALYLCASSLTSWTNYGYTFGSGTRLTVV.

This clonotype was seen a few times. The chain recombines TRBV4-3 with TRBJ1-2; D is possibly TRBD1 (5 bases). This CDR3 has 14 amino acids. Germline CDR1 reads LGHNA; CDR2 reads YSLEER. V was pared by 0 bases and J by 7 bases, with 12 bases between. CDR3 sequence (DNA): TGCGCCAGCAGCCAAGAAGGAAGGGGAGGTGGCTACACCTTC. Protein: CASSQEGRGGGYTF.

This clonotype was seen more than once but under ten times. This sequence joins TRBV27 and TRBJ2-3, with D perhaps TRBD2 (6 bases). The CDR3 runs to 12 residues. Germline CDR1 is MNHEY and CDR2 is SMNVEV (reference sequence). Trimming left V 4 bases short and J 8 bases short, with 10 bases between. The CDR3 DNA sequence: TGTGCCAGCAGTTGGGGGGAAGGTACGCAGTATTTT. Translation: CASSWGEGTQYF.